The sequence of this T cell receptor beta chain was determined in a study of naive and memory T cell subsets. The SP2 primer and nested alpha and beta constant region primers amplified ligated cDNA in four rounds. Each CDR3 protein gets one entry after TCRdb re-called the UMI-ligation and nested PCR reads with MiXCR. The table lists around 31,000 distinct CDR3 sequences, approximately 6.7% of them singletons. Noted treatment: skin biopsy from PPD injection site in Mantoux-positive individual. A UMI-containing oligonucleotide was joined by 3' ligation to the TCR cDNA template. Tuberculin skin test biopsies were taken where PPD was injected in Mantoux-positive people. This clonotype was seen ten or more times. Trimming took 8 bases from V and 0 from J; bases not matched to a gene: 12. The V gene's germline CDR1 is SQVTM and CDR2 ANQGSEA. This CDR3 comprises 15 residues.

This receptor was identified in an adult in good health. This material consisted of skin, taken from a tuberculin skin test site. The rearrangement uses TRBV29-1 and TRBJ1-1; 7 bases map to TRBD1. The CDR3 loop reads CSSSGTASMNTEAFF. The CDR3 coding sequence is TGCAGCTCATCCGGGACAGCATCTATGAACACTGAAGCTTTCTTT.